The next 15 T cell receptor beta chains were all read from a single sample in a study of blood T cell repertoires in COVID-19. Repertoires were generated with immunoSEQ multiplex PCR, while TCRdb's copy carries only in-frame clones and drops some. The sample consists of about 140,000 clones, approximately 85% of them appearing once. Specimen: peripheral blood. These receptor sequences come from a man aged 50-60 years with acute or convalescent COVID-19.

The DNA for the CDR3 is TGTGCCAGCAGTTTAGCAGGGGATGGCTACACCTTC. This gives the protein CASSLAGDGYTF. The V call is TRBV6-6, the J call TRBJ1-2, with a possible D match to TRBD1 (6 bases). Trimming shortened V by 4 bases and J by 6 bases, and 9 bases separated the two germline ends. This CDR3 contains 12 residues. CDR1 MNHNY and CDR2 SVGAGI come from the germline V gene (reference sequence).

The gene calls are TRBV5-5 and TRBJ1-5; D is unresolved. Trimming shortened V by 4 bases and J by 4 bases, and 9 bases separated the two germline ends. CDR3 length equals 13 residues. The germline V gene has CDR1 SGHKS and CDR2 YYEKEE (reference sequence). DNA for the CDR3: TGTGCCAGCAGCCTCCAGGTTAATCAGCCCCAGCATTTT. It specifies CASSLQVNQPQHF.

This rearrangement joins TRBV3-1 (or the pseudogene TRBV3-2) to TRBJ2-3; perhaps TRBD1 as D (6 bases). This CDR3 is built from 15 residues. V dropped 3 bases and J dropped 0 bases, with 10 bases sitting between them. The germline CDR1 and CDR2 sequences are LGHDT and YNNKEL (reference sequence). CDR3 residues: CASSQVGGSTDTQYF. The CDR3 coding sequence is TGTGCCAGCAGCCAGGTTGGGGGCAGCACAGATACGCAGTATTTT.

The genes are TRBV6-1 and TRBJ2-6; no reliable D call. The CDR3 runs to 15 residues. The germline CDR1 and CDR2 sequences are MNHNS and SASEGT. The V end lost 2 bases, the J end lost 2 bases, and 7 bases lay between the germline ends. As DNA, the CDR3 is TGTGCCAGCAGTGAATCGTCGGCTGGGGCCAACGTCCTGACTTTC. Its protein product is CASSESSAGANVLTF.

V usage is TRBV6-5 and J usage is TRBJ2-2, with D maybe TRBD1 (6 bases). The V end was cut by 5 bases, the J end by 5 bases, with 15 bases between. CDR1 and CDR2 from the germline V gene are MNHEY and SVGAGI. The CDR3 length is 15 residues. The DNA of the CDR3 is TGTGCCAGCAGTAACGGACAGAGGAGGACCGGGGAGCTGTTTTTT. It translates to CASSNGQRRTGELFF.

This clone was recorded once. The chain has TRBV28 and TRBJ1-2, with D tentatively TRBD1 (5 bases). Germline V gene sequence: CDR1 MDHEN, CDR2 SYDVKM. Between the trimmed V and J ends, which lost 2 bases and 4 bases, there was a span of 23 bases. The CDR3 sequence is 18 residues long. The CDR3 spells CASSLVPGGGTRVYGYTF. CDR3 nucleotide sequence: TGTGCCAGCAGTTTAGTCCCGGGAGGAGGGACCAGGGTCTATGGCTACACCTTC.

The chain combines TRBV7-3 with TRBJ2-2, with 10 bases aligning to TRBD1. Germline loops: CDR1 SGHTA, CDR2 FQGTGA. V lost 4 bases, J lost 5 bases, and 7 bases stayed unmatched. There are 16 residues in the CDR3. The CDR3: CASSSKGGQGTGELFF. The CDR3 DNA is TGTGCCAGCAGCTCCAAAGGGGGACAGGGGACCGGGGAGCTGTTTTTT.

In its sample, this clone was seen once. V is TRBV21-1 and J is TRBJ2-3; the table names TRBD2, a call not compared with the DNA. TRBV21-1 is labeled a pseudogene. The CDR3 sequence is 16 residues long. CDR3 nucleotide sequence: TGTGCCAGCAGCAAAGACGGTCGGGATTACACAGATACGCAGTATTTT. Translating gives CASSKDGRDYTDTQYF.

CDR3 DNA sequence: TGTGCCAGCAGCCAGACAGAAGCTAACTATGGCTACACCTTC. This codes for CASSQTEANYGYTF. This chain connects TRBV11-3 to TRBJ1-2; D perhaps matches TRBD1 (5 bases). V dropped 5 bases and J dropped 0 bases, with 10 bases sitting between them. CDR3 length: 14 residues. Germline CDR1 reads SGHNT; CDR2 reads YENEEA.

This rearrangement joins TRBV28 to TRBJ2-4, with D maybe TRBD2 (5 bases). CDR1 MDHEN and CDR2 SYDVKM come from the germline V gene. CDR3 length: 12 amino acids. Trimming pared 8 bases from V and 16 bases from J, leaving 21 bases between. The CDR3 DNA is TGTGCCAGCGGGGAGAAAGAACATTCAGTTTACTTC. This encodes CASGEKEHSVYF.

The V gene is TRBV27, the J gene TRBJ2-1; D is ambiguous. Germline lookup yields CDR1 MNHEY and CDR2 SMNVEV (reference sequence). V was trimmed by 3 bases and J by 1 base, leaving 10 bases between them. This CDR3 is 15 amino acids long. The CDR3 DNA reads TGTGCCAGCAGTTTCGGGTTACTATCCTACAATGAGCAGTTCTTC. Translating it yields CASSFGLLSYNEQFF.

This chain links TRBV6-5 with TRBJ1-5, with 10 nucleotides matching TRBD1. Germline CDR1 MNHEY, CDR2 SVGAGI. The CDR3 consists of 14 residues. Germline trimming cut 6 bases from V and 6 bases from J; bases unmatched to any gene: 5. The CDR3 spells CASSWTGGIQPQHF. The CDR3 coding sequence is TGTGCCAGCAGCTGGACAGGGGGGATTCAGCCCCAGCATTTT.

The chain has TRBV23-1 and TRBJ2-3; D possibly corresponds to TRBD1 (5 bases). TRBV23-1 is placed among ORFs of uncertain function. V lost 4 bases to trimming and J lost 6 bases, with 20 bases between them. CDR3 size: 16 residues. The CDR3 DNA follows: TGCGCCAGCAGTCCTACCTGGACATCTCTTGGGGATACGCAGTATTTT. It codes for CASSPTWTSLGDTQYF.

This clone was recorded only once. In nucleotides, the CDR3 is TGTGCCAGCAAACGGGACAGGATCACGAACACTGAAGCTTTCTTT. Amino acids: CASKRDRITNTEAFF. This chain joins TRBV6-5 and TRBJ1-1; 8 bases are a match to TRBD1. Germline loops: CDR1 MNHEY, CDR2 SVGAGI. The CDR3 is 15 residues long. V was pared by 7 bases and J by 1 base, with 8 bases of the junction left unmatched.

V and J are TRBV28 and TRBJ1-4; 7 bases line up with TRBD1. This CDR3 region has 14 residues. After removal of 6 bases from V and 2 bases from J, the junction contained 3 bases not matched to a gene. Germline CDR1 is MDHEN and CDR2 is SYDVKM. The CDR3 here is CASRDRLTNEKLFF. The CDR3 DNA sequence: TGTGCCAGCAGGGACAGGTTGACTAATGAAAAACTGTTTTTT. The complete variable domain, with remaining parts taken from reference TRBV28 and TRBJ1-4, reads DVKVTQSSRYLVKRTGEKVFLECVQDMDHENMFWYRQDPGLGLRLIYFSYDVKMKEKGDIPEGYSVSREKKERFSLILESASTNQTSMYLCASRDRLTNEKLFFGSGTQLSVL.